These 12 T cell receptor beta chains came from one sample sequenced in a study of T-cell reconstitution after alpha-beta-depleted transplantation in children. As it was prepared, the TCRbeta library received unique molecular identifiers. MiXCR, run by TCRdb on the PCR reads, gives a single entry per CDR3 protein. Of about a million distinct CDR3 sequences listed, about 31% are singletons. Specimen: PBMCs, mostly from graft donor cells, collected 360 days after TCRalphabeta/CD19-depleted stem cell transplant. Receptors were obtained from a boy under two years old who had a stem cell transplant for SCID, so the T cells may come from the graft donor.

The V gene is TRBV3-1, the J gene TRBJ2-1, with D perhaps matching TRBD1 or TRBD2 (5 bases each). The CDR3 has 16 residues. The V end was cut by 4 bases, the J end by 0 bases, with 13 bases between. The germline gives CDR1 LGHDT, CDR2 YNNKEL (reference sequence). The chain's CDR3 is CASSLSGPSSYNEQFF. The CDR3 bases are TGTGCCAGCAGCCTTTCGGGACCCAGCTCCTACAATGAGCAGTTCTTC.

The chain's CDR3 is CASSPQLSEQFF. Written as DNA, the CDR3 is TGTGCCAGCAGCCCACAATTGAGTGAGCAGTTCTTC. The chain carries TRBV12-3 or TRBV12-4 and TRBJ2-1, with D uncertain. Trimming cost V 6 bases and J 9 bases, with 12 bases left between them. The CDR3 has 12 amino acids.

This clonotype was found a few times. The chain has TRBV12-3 or TRBV12-4 and TRBJ2-7, with D perhaps TRBD1 or TRBD2 (6 bases each). The V end lost 1 base, the J end lost 3 bases, and 13 bases lay between the germline ends. CDR3 length: 15 amino acids. For the CDR3, the DNA is TGTGCCAGCAGTTTAGAGGAAGGGGGGTTCTACGAGCAGTACTTC. Amino acids: CASSLEEGGFYEQYF.

The chain combines TRBV12-3 or TRBV12-4 with TRBJ1-1; weak D call: TRBD1 (5 bases). The V end lost 8 bases, the J end lost 5 bases, and 21 bases lay between the germline ends. The CDR3 sequence is 15 residues long. In DNA form, the CDR3 reads TGTGCCAGCGGGCCGTTCAGGGTAGGTAGAACTGAAGCTTTCTTT. It codes for CASGPFRVGRTEAFF.

The CDR3 loop reads CASSSPPGQGYNEQFF. For the CDR3, the DNA is TGTGCCAGCAGCTCCCCCCCGGGACAGGGGTACAATGAGCAGTTCTTC. This chain connects TRBV12-3 or TRBV12-4 to TRBJ2-1, with TRBD1 matching 10 bases. CDR3 length: 16 residues. With 6 bases clipped from V and 4 bases from J, the junction kept 9 bases outside the gene matches.

This clonotype was detected a few times. This rearrangement joins TRBV20-1 to TRBJ2-5, with 10 bases aligning to TRBD1. CDR1 DFQATT and CDR2 SNEGSKA come from the germline V gene (reference sequence). The junction had 4 bases not matched to a gene; V was cut back by 7 bases and J by 2 bases. The CDR3 is 13 amino acids. The CDR3 sequence is CSVRTGGQETQYF. CDR3 bases: TGCAGTGTTCGGACAGGGGGACAAGAGACCCAGTACTTC.

The rearrangement links TRBV3-1 to TRBJ1-1; D gene unclear. The germline CDR1 and CDR2 sequences are LGHDT and YNNKEL (reference sequence). Trimming removed 7 bases from V and 4 bases from J, with 16 bases in between. The CDR3 contains 14 residues. The CDR3 spells CASTYGVWSTEAFF. The CDR3 nucleotides read TGTGCCAGCACCTACGGGGTTTGGTCCACTGAAGCTTTCTTT.

This clonotype turned up a few times. This rearrangement joins TRBV10-3 to TRBJ2-1; 10 nucleotides align to TRBD2. V was pared by 0 bases and J by 5 bases, with 1 base of the junction left unmatched. CDR3 length: 15 residues. Germline loops: CDR1 ENHRY, CDR2 SYGVKD. The CDR3 region is CAISESLAGDNEQFF. The CDR3, as DNA: TGTGCCATCAGTGAGTCCCTAGCGGGGGACAATGAGCAGTTCTTC.

This sequence joins TRBV12-3 or TRBV12-4 and TRBJ2-3, with 8 bases that match TRBD2. This CDR3 spans 14 amino acids. V was clipped by 8 bases and J by 0 bases; unmatched bases: 4. CDR3 sequence reads: CASVSGGSTDTQYF. CDR3 nucleotides: TGTGCCAGCGTCTCGGGGGGGAGCACAGATACGCAGTATTTT.

The chain joins TRBV6-2 or TRBV6-3 to TRBJ2-3; 7 nucleotides match TRBD2. CDR1 is MNHEY, CDR2 SVGEGT, per germline. Trimming cost V 0 bases and J 12 bases; bases outside gene matches: 12. CDR3 length: 15 amino acids. The CDR3 nucleotides read TGTGCCAGCAGTTACTCCAGCGGGGCCCGCGGGTTTCAGTATTTT. Protein: CASSYSSGARGFQYF.

The chain is built from TRBV12-3 or TRBV12-4 and TRBJ2-7; 14 bases align to TRBD2. The CDR3 extends over 15 amino acids. After removal of 7 bases from V and 3 bases from J, the junction contained 5 bases not matched to a gene. In DNA, the CDR3 is TGTGCCAGCATAAAGGGACTAGCGGGGGTCTACGAGCAGTACTTC. Its protein is CASIKGLAGVYEQYF.

The V call is TRBV6-1, the J call TRBJ1-5; D unclear. The CDR3 has 15 residues. Germline V CDR1 and CDR2: MNHNS, SASEGT. Deletions cut 5 bases from V and 4 bases from J, with 15 bases between. The CDR3, as DNA: TGTGCCAGCAGTCCCAATGGGCGTGTAAATCAGCCCCAGCATTTT. Its translation is CASSPNGRVNQPQHF.